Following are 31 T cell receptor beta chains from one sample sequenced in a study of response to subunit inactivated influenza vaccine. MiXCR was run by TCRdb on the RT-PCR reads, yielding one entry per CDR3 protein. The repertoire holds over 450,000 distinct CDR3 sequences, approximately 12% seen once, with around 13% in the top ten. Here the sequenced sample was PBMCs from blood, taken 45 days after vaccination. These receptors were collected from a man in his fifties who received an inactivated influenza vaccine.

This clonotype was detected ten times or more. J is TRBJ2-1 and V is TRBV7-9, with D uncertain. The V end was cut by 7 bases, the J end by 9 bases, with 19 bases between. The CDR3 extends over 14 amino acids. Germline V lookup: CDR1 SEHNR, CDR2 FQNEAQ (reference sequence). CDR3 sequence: CASTSWRGVTEQFF. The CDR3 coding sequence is TGTGCCAGCACCTCCTGGCGCGGTGTTACTGAGCAGTTCTTC.

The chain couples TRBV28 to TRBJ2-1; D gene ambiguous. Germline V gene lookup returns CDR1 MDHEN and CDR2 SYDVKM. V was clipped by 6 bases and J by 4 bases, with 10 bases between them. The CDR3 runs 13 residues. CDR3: CASSPWAYNEQFF. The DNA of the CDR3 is TGTGCCAGCAGCCCCTGGGCGTACAATGAGCAGTTCTTC.

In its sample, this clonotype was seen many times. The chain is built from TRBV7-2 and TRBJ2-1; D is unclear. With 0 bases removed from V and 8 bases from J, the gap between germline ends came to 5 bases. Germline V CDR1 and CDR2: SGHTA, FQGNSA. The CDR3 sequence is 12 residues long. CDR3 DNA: TGTGCCAGCAGCTTAGCTAGGGATGAGCAGTTCTTC. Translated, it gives CASSLARDEQFF.

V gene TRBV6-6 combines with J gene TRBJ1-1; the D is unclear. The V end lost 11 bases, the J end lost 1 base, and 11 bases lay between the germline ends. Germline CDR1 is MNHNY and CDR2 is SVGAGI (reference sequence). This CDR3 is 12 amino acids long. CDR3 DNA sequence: TGTGCCGCCCTGGACGGGAACACTGAAGCTTTCTTT. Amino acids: CAALDGNTEAFF.

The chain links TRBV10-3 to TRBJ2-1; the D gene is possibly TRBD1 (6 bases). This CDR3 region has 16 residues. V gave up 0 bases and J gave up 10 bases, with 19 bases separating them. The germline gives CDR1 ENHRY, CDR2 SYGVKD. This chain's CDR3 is CAISESRTGRTGEQFF. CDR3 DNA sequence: TGTGCCATCAGTGAGTCACGTACAGGGCGTACGGGGGAGCAGTTCTTC.

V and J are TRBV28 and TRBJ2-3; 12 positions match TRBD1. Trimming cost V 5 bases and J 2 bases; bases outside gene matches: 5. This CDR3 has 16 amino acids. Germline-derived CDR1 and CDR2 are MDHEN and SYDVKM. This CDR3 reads CASSLGQGAYTDTQYF. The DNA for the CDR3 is TGTGCCAGCAGTCTGGGACAGGGGGCTTACACAGATACGCAGTATTTT.

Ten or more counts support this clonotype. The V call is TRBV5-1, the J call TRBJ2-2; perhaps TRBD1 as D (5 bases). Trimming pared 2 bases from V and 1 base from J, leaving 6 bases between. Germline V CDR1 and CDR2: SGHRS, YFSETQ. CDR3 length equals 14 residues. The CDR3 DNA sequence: TGCGCCAGCAGCTTTACAGGGAACACCGGGGAGCTGTTTTTT. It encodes CASSFTGNTGELFF.

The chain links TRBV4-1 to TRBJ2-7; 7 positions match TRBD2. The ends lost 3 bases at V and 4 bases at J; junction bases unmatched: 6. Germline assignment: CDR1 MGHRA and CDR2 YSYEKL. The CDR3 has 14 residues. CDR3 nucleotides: TGCGCCAGCAGCCAGACTAGCTGGGAATACGAGCAGTACTTC. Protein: CASSQTSWEYEQYF.

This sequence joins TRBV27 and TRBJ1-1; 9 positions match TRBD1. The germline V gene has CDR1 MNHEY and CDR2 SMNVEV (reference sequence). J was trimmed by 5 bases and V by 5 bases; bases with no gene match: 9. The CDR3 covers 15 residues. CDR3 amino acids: CASSPRTGVRTEAFF. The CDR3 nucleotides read TGTGCCAGCAGTCCGAGGACAGGGGTTCGGACTGAAGCTTTCTTT.

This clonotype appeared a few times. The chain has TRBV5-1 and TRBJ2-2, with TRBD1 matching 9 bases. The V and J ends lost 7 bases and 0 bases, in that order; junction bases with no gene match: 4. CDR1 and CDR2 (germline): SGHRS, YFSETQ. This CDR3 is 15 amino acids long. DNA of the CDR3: TGCGCCAGCCAACGGACAGGGGCGAACACCGGGGAGCTGTTTTTT. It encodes CASQRTGANTGELFF.

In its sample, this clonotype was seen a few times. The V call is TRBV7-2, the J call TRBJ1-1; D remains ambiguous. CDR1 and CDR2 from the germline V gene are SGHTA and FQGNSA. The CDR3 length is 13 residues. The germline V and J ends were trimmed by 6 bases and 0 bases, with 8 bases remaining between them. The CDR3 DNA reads TGTGCCAGCAGAAAAACAATGAACACTGAAGCTTTCTTT. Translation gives CASRKTMNTEAFF.

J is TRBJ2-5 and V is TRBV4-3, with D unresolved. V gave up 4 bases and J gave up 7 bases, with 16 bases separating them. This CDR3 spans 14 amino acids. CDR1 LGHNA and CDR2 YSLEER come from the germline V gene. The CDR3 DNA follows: TGCGCCAGCAGCCCCGGGCCCCTCAGCACGACCCAGTACTTC. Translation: CASSPGPLSTTQYF.

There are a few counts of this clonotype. The CDR3 reads CASRIGGGSYNEQFF. In DNA form, the CDR3 reads TGTGCCAGCAGAATTGGGGGGGGTTCCTACAATGAGCAGTTCTTC. The gene calls are TRBV6-1 and TRBJ2-1; 7 bases are a match to TRBD2. The CDR3 has 15 residues. Germline values: CDR1 MNHNS, CDR2 SASEGT. The trim removed 6 bases at V and 1 base at J, leaving 6 bases unmatched.

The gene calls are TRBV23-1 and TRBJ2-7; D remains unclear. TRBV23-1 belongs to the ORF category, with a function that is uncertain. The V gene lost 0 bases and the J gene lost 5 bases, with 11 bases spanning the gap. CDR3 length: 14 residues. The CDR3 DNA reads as TGCGCCAGCAGTCAATCTCCAGGTCCCCACGAGCAGTACTTC. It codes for CASSQSPGPHEQYF.

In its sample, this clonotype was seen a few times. CDR3 sequence (DNA): TGTGCCAGCAGCTCCACAGGGTTGGGAGAGCAGTACTTC. Encoded protein: CASSSTGLGEQYF. The chain carries TRBV7-6 and TRBJ2-7; D might be TRBD1 (6 bases). The length of the CDR3 is 13 residues. The germline gives CDR1 SGHVS, CDR2 FNYEAQ. V lost 4 bases and J lost 7, with 14 bases in between.

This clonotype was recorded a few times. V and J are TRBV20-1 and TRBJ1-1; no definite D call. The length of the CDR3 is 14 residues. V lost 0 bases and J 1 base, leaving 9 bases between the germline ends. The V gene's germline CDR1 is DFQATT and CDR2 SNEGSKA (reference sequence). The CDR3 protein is CSARDAGPNTEAFF. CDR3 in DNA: TGCAGTGCTAGAGATGCAGGACCGAACACTGAAGCTTTCTTT.

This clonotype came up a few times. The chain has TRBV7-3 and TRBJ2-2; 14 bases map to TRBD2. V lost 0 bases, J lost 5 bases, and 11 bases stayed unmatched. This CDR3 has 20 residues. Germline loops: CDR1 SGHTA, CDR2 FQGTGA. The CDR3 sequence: CASSLTSRRTSGRSTGELFF. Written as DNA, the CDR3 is TGTGCCAGCAGCTTAACTAGTCGCAGGACTAGCGGGAGGTCTACCGGGGAGCTGTTTTTT.

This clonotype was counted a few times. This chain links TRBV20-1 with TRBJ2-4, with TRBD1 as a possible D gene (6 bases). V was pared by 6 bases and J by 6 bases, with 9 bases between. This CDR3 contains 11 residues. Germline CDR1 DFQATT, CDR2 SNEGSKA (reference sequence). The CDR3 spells CSADRRNIQYF. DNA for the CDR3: TGCAGTGCCGACAGGAGAAACATTCAGTACTTC.

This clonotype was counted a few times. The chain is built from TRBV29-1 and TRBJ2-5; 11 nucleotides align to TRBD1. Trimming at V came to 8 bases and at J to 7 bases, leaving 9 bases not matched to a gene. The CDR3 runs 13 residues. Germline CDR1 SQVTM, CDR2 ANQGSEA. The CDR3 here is CSFGQGALGTQYF. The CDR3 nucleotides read TGCAGCTTCGGACAGGGGGCATTAGGGACCCAGTACTTC. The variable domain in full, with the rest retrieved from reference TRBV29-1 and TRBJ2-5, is SAVISQKPSRDICQRGTSLTIQCQVDSQVTMMFWYRQQPGQSLTLIATANQGSEATYESGFVIDKFPISRPNLTFSTLTVSNMSPEDSSIYLCSFGQGALGTQYFGPGTRLLVL.

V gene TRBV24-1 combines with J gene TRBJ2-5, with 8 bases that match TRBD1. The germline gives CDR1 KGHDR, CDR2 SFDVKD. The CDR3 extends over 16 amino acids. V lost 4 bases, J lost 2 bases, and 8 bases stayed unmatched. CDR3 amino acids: CATSDRGTGSQETQYF. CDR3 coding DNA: TGTGCCACCAGTGACCGCGGGACAGGATCTCAAGAGACCCAGTACTTC.

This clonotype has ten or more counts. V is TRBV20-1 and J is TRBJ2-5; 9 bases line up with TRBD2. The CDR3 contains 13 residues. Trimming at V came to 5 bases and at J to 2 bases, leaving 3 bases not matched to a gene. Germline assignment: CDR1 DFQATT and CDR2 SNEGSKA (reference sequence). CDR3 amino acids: CSAPSGVQETQYF. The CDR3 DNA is TGCAGTGCTCCTAGCGGGGTACAAGAGACCCAGTACTTC.

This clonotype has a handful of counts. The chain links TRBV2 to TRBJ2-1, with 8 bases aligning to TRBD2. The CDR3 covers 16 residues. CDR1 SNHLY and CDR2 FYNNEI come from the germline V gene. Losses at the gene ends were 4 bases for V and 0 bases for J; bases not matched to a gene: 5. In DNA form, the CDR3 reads TGTGCCAGCAGTGGATTAGCGGGGAGCTCCTACAATGAGCAGTTCTTC. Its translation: CASSGLAGSSYNEQFF.

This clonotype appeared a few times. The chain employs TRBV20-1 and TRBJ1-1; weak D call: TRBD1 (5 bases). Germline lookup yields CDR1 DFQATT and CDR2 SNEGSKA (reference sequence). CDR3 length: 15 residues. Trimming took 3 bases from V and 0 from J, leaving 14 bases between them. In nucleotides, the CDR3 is TGCAGTGCTAGGTGGTTCGGGGGGTTGAACACTGAAGCTTTCTTT. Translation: CSARWFGGLNTEAFF.

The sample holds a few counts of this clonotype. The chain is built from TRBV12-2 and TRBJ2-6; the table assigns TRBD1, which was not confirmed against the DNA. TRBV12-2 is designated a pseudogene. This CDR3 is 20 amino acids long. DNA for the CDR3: TGTGCAAGTCGCCAAAGAACGTGGGACAGGGTTCTCTTTGGGGCCAACGTCCTGACTTTC. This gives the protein CASRQRTWDRVLFGANVLTF.

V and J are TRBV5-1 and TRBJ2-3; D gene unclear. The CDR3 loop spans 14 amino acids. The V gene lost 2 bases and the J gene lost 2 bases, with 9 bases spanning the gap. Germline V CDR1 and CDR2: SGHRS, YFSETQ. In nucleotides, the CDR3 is TGCGCCAGCAGCTTTTTTGGGGACACAGATACGCAGTATTTT. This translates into CASSFFGDTDTQYF.

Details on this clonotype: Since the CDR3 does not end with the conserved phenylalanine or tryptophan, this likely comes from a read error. CDR3 amino acids: CAGSLGQTYNEQFS. Here the CDR3 DNA reads TGTGCCGGCAGCCTAGGACAGACATACAATGAGCAGTTCTCC. The V and J genes are TRBV12-3 or TRBV12-4 and TRBJ2-1, with D possibly being TRBD1 (6 bases). The CDR3 contains 14 residues.

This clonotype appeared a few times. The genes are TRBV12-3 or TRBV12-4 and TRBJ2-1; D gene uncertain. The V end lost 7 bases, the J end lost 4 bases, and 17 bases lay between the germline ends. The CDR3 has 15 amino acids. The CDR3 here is CASTRDGSPYNEQFF. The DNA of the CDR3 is TGTGCCAGCACCCGAGACGGGTCTCCATACAATGAGCAGTTCTTC.

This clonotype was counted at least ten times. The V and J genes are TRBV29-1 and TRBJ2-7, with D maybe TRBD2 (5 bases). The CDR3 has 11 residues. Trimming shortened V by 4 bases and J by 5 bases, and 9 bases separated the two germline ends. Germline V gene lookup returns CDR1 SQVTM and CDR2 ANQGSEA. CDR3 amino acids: CSVGENHEQYF. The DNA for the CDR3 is TGCAGCGTTGGGGAGAACCACGAGCAGTACTTC.

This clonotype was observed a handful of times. Here the CDR3 reads CTSQGTGRKNEQFF. The CDR3 coding sequence is TGCACCAGCCAGGGGACAGGGCGGAAAAATGAGCAGTTCTTC. V is TRBV20-1 and J is TRBJ2-1, with TRBD1 identical over 9 bases. CDR1 is DFQATT, CDR2 SNEGSKA, per germline (reference sequence). The CDR3 is 14 residues long.

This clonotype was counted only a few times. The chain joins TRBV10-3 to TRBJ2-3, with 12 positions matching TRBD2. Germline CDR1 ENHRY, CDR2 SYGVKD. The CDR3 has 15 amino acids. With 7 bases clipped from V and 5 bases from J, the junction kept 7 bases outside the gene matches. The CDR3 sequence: CAITPTSGSGDTQYF. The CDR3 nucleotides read TGTGCCATCACCCCGACTAGCGGGAGTGGAGATACGCAGTATTTT.

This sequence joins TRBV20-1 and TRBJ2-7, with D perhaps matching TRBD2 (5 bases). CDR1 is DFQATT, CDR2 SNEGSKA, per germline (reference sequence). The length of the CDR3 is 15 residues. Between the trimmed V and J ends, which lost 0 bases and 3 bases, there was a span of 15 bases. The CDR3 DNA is TGCAGTGCTAGAGATGGTAGAACGGGGAGCTACGAGCAGTACTTC. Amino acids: CSARDGRTGSYEQYF.